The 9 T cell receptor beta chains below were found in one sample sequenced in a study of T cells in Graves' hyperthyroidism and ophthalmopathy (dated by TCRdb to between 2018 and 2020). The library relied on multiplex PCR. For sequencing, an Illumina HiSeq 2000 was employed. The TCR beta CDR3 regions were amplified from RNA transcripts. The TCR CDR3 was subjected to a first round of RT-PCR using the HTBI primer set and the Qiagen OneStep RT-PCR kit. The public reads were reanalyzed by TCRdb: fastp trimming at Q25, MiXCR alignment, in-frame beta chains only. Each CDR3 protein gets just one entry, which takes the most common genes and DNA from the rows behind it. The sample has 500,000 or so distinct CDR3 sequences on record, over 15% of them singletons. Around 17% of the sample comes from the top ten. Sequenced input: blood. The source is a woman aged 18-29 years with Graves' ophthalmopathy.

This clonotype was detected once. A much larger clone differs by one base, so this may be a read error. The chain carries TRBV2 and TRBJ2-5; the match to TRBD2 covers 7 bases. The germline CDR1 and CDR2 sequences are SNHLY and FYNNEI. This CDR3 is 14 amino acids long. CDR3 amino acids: CASHPGLPQEAQYF. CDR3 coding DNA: TGTGCCAGCCATCCGGGACTACCACAAGAGGCCCAGTACTTC.

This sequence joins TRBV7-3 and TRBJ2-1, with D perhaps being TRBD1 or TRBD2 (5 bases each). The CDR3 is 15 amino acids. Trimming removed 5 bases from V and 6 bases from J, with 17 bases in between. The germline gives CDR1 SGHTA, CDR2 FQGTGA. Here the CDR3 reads CASSLNEGYANEQFF. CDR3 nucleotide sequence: TGTGCCAGCAGCCTGAATGAGGGGTACGCCAATGAGCAGTTCTTC.

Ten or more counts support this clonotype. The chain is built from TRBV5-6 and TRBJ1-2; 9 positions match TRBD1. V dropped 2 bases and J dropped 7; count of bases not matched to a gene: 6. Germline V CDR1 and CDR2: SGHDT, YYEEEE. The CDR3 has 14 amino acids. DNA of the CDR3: TGTGCCAGCAGCTTTTGGACAGGGGTAACTGGCTACACCTTC. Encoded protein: CASSFWTGVTGYTF.

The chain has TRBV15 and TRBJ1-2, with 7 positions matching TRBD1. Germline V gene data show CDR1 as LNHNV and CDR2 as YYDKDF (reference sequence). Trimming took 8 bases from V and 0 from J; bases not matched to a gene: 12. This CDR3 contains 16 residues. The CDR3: CATGLDREDPNYGYTF. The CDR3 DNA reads TGTGCCACCGGCTTAGACAGGGAAGACCCTAACTATGGCTACACCTTC.

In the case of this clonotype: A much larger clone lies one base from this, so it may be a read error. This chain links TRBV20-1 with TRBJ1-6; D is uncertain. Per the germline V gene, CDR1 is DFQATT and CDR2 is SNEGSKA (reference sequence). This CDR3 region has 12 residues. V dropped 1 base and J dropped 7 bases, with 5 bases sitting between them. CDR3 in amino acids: CSARARNSPLHF. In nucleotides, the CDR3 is TGCAGTGCTAGAGCGAGAAATTCACCCCTCCACTTT.

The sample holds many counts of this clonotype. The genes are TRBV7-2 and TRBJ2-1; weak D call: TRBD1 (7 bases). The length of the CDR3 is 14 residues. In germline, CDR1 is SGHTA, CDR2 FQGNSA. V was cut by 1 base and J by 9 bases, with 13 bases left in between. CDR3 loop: CASSLEQGRSEQFF. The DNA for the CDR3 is TGTGCCAGCAGCTTAGAACAGGGGAGGAGTGAGCAGTTCTTC.

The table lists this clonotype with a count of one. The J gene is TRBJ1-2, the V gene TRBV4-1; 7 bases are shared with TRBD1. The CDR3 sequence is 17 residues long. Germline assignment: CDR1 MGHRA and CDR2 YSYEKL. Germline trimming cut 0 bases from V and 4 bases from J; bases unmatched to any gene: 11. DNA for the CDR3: TGCGCCAGCAGCCAAGATCGAGGGGGAAGGGGGCCCTATGGCTACACCTTC. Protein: CASSQDRGGRGPYGYTF.

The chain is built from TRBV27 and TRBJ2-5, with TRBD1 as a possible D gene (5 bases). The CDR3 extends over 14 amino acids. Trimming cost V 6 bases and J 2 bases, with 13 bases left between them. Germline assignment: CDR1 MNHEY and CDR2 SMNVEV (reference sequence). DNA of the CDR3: TGTGCCAGCAGCTCACAAGACAGACAAGAGACCCAGTACTTC. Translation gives CASSSQDRQETQYF.

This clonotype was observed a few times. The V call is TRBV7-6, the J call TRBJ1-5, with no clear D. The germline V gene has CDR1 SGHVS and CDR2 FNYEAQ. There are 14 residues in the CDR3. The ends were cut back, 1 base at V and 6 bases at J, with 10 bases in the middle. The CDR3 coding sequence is TGTGCCAGCAGCTTAGAAATAGAAGGTCAGCCCCAGCATTTT. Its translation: CASSLEIEGQPQHF.